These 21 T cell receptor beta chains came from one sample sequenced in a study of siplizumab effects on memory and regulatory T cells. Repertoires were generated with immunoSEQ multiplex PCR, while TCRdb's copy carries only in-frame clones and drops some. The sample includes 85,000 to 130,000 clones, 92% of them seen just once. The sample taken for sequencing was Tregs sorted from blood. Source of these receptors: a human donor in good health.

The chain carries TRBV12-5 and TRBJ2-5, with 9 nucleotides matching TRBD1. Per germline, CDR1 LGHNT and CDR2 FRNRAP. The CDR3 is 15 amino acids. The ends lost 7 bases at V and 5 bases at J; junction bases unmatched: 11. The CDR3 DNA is TGTGCTAGTGCCCACAGGGGGCGTTACCGGGAGACCCAGTACTTC. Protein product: CASAHRGRYRETQYF. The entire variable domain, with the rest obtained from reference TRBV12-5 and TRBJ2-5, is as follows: DARVTQTPRHKVTEMGQEVTMRCQPILGHNTVFWYRQTMMQGLELLAYFRNRAPLDDSGMPKDRFSAEMPDATLATLKIQPSEPRDSAVYFCASAHRGRYRETQYFGPGTRLLVL.

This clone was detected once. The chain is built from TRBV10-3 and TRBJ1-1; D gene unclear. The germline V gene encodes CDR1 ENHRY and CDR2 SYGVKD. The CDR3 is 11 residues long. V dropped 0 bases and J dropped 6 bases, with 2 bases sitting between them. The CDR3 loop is CAISESSEAFF. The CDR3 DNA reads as TGTGCCATCAGTGAGTCGTCTGAAGCTTTCTTT.

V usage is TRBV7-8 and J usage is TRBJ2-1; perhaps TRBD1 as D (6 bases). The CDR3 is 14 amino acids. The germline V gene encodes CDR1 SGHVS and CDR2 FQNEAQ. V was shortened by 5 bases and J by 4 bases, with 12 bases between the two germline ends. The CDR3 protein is CASSRDDRYNEQFF. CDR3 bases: TGTGCCAGCAGCCGAGACGACAGGTACAATGAGCAGTTCTTC.

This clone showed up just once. The CDR3 loop is CASTGPNEKLFF. The CDR3 bases are TGTGCCAGCACGGGCCCTAATGAAAAACTGTTTTTT. The chain is built from TRBV5-4 and TRBJ1-4; D gene unclear. The CDR3 runs to 12 residues. The germline V and J ends were trimmed by 6 bases and 3 bases, with 6 bases remaining between them. CDR1 and CDR2 (germline): SGHNT, YYREEE (reference sequence).

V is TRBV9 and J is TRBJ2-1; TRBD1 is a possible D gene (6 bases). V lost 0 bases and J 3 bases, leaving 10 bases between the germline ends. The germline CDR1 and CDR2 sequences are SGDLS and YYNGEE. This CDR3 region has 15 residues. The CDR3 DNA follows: TGTGCCAGCAGCGTAGTAGGGGGAAACTACAATGAGCAGTTCTTC. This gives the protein CASSVVGGNYNEQFF.

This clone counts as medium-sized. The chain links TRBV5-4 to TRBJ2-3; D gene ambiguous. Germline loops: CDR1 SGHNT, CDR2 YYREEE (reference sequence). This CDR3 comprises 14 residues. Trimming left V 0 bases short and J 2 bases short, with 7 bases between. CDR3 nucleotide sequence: TGTGCCAGCAGCTTGGAAACGGTCACAGATACGCAGTATTTT. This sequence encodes CASSLETVTDTQYF.

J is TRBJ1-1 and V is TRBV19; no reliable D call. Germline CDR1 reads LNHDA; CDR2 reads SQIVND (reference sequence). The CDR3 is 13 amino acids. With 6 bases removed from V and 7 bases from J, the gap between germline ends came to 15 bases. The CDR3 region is CASRPLGSNEAFF. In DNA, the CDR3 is TGTGCCAGTAGACCCTTAGGGAGTAATGAAGCTTTCTTT.

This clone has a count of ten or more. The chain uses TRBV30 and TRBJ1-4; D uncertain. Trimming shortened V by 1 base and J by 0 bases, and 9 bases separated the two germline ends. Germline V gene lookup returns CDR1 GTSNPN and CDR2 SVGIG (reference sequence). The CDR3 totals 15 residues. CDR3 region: CAWSASVTTNEKLFF. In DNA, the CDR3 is TGTGCCTGGAGTGCCTCAGTTACAACTAATGAAAAACTGTTTTTT.

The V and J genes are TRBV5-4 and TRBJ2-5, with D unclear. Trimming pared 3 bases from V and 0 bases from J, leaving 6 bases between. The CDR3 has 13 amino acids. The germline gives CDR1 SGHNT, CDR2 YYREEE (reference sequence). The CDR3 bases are TGTGCCAGCAGCTCCAGGTACCAAGAGACCCAGTACTTC. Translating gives CASSSRYQETQYF. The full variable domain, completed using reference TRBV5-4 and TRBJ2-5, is ETGVTQSPTHLIKTRGQQVTLRCSSQSGHNTVSWYQQALGQGPQFIFQYYREEENGRGNFPPRFSGLQFPNYSSELNVNALELDDSALYLCASSSRYQETQYFGPGTRLLVL.

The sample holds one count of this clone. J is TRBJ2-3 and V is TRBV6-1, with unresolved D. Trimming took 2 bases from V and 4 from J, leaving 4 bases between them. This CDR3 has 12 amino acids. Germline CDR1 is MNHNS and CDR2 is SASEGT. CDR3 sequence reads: CASSEIADTQYF. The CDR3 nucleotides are TGTGCCAGCAGTGAAATCGCAGATACGCAGTATTTT.

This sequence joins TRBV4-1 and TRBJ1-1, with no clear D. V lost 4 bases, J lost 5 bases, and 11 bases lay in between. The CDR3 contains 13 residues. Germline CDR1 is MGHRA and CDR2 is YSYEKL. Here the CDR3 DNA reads TGCGCCAGCAGCCCCGCATTTCGTACTGAAGCTTTCTTT. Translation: CASSPAFRTEAFF.

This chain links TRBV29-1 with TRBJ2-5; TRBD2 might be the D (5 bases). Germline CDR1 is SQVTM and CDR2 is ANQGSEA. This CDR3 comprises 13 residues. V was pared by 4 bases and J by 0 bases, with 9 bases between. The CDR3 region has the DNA TGCAGCGTTGCGACTACCTACCAAGAGACCCAGTACTTC. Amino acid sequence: CSVATTYQETQYF.

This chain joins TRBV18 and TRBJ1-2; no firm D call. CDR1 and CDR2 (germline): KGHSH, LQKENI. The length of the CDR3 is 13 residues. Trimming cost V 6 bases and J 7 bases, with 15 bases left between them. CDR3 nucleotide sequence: TGTGCCAGCTCCCCAGAGGCCAGTGGTGGCTACACCTTC. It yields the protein CASSPEASGGYTF.

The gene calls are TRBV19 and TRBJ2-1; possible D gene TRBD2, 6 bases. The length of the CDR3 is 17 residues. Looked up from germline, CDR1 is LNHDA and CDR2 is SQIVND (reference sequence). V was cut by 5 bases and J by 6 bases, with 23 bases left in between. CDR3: CASSGSGGPFFVNEQFF. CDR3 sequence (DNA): TGTGCCAGTAGTGGGAGCGGAGGGCCCTTTTTTGTCAATGAGCAGTTCTTC.

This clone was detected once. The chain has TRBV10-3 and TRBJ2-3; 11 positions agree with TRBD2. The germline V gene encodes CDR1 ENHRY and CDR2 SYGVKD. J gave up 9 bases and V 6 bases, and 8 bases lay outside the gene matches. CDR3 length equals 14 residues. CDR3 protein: CAIRVTSGSWTQYF. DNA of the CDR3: TGTGCCATCAGAGTTACTAGCGGGAGTTGGACGCAGTATTTT.

The CDR3 sequence: CASGRHQETQYF. In nucleotides, the CDR3 is TGTGCCAGTGGGCGCCACCAAGAGACCCAGTACTTC. The chain employs TRBV19 and TRBJ2-5; D is ambiguous. This CDR3 is built from 12 residues. Trimming cost V 8 bases and J 0 bases, with 7 bases left between them. CDR1 and CDR2 (germline): LNHDA, SQIVND (reference sequence).

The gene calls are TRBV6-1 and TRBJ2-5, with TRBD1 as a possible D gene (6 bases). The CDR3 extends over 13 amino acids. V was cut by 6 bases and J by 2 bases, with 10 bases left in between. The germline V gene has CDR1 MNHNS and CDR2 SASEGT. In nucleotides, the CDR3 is TGTGCCAGCAGCGGACAGCCTCAAGAGACCCAGTACTTC. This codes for CASSGQPQETQYF.

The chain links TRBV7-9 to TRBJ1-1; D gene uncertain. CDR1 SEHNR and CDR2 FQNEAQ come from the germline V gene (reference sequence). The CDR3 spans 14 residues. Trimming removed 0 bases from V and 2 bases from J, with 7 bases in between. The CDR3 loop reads CASSLALTNTEAFF. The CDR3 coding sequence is TGTGCCAGCAGCTTAGCGCTGACAAACACTGAAGCTTTCTTT.

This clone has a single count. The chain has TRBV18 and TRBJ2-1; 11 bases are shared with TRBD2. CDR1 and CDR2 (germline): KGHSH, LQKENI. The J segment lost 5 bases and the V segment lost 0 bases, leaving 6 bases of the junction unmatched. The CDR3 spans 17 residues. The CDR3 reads CASSPPGLAGGNNEQFF. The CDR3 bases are TGTGCCAGCTCACCACCGGGGCTAGCGGGAGGTAACAATGAGCAGTTCTTC.

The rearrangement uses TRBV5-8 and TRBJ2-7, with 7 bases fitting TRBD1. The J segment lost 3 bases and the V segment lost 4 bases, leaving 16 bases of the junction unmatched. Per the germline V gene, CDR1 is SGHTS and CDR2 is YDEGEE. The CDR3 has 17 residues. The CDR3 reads CASSHKVVGTAHYEQYF. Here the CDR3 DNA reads TGTGCCAGCAGCCACAAGGTGGTCGGGACAGCGCACTACGAGCAGTACTTC.

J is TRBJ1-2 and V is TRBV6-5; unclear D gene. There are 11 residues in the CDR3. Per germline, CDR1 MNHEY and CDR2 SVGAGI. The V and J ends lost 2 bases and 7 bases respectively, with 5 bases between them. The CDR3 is CASSYRAGYTF. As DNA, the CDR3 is TGTGCCAGCAGTTACAGGGCTGGCTACACCTTC.